A single sample gave rise to the 11 T cell receptor beta chains below, sequenced in a study of shared clonotypes between healthy human individuals. Generated by immunoSEQ multiplex PCR, the TCRdb table keeps only in-frame clones and is missing some. The sample includes 1.5 million to 2.5 million clones, less than 95% seen only once; the top ten take approximately 1.2%. CD45RO-negative cells were positively selected for CCR7, leaving out terminally differentiated effector memory CD45RA+ cells. The sample taken for sequencing was naive CD8+ T cells sorted from blood. The receptors stem from a man younger than 30 in good health.

This clone has a handful of counts. The genes are TRBV2 and TRBJ2-2; D perhaps matches TRBD2 (5 bases). Trimming took off 10 bases at V and 6 bases at J, with 9 bases between the two ends. From germline, CDR1 is SNHLY and CDR2 FYNNEI. CDR3 length: 11 residues. Written as DNA, the CDR3 is TGTGCCACATTTAGCGCCGGGGAGCTGTTTTTT. This translates into CATFSAGELFF.

The chain carries TRBV5-5 and TRBJ2-7; no clear D. The CDR3 spans 14 residues. Trimming removed 0 bases from V and 0 bases from J, with 7 bases in between. Germline CDR1 is SGHKS and CDR2 is YYEKEE (reference sequence). Here the CDR3 DNA reads TGTGCCAGCAGCTTGGGGGTTGACTCCTACGAGCAGTACTTC. It yields the protein CASSLGVDSYEQYF.

The V call is TRBV4-1, the J call TRBJ2-2; tentative D call: TRBD2 (5 bases). The CDR3 length is 15 residues. Germline-derived CDR1 and CDR2 are MGHRA and YSYEKL. The V end lost 0 bases, the J end lost 6 bases, and 11 bases lay between the germline ends. The chain's CDR3 is CASSQERVGSGELFF. Written as DNA, the CDR3 is TGCGCCAGCAGCCAAGAGCGGGTGGGGTCCGGGGAGCTGTTTTTT.

Note on this clone: This sample includes further DNA sequences coding for the same CDR3. J is TRBJ1-1 and V is TRBV9; perhaps TRBD1 as D (5 bases). The CDR3 is made up of 13 amino acids. Germline V gives CDR1 SGDLS, CDR2 YYNGEE. V lost 0 bases and J 5 bases, leaving 8 bases between the germline ends. The CDR3 region has the DNA TGTGCCAGCAGCGTAGGGGGGATGACTGAAGCTTTCTTT. Translated: CASSVGGMTEAFF.

The chain recombines TRBV5-6 with TRBJ1-1, with 9 bases lining up with TRBD1. The germline V gene has CDR1 SGHDT and CDR2 YYEEEE. With V trimmed by 4 bases and J by 10 bases, 11 bases remained unmatched. The length of the CDR3 is 14 residues. CDR3 protein: CASSPGTGTIGAFF. CDR3 bases: TGTGCCAGCAGCCCGGGGACAGGGACAATTGGAGCTTTCTTT.

The V call is TRBV27, the J call TRBJ1-4; 7 bases line up with TRBD1. The length of the CDR3 is 15 residues. The germline V gene has CDR1 MNHEY and CDR2 SMNVEV (reference sequence). Losses at the gene ends were 5 bases for V and 5 bases for J; bases not matched to a gene: 8. CDR3 amino acids: CASSPWDSVNEKLFF. The CDR3 coding sequence is TGTGCCAGCAGTCCCTGGGACAGCGTCAATGAAAAACTGTTTTTT.

The J gene is TRBJ2-7, the V gene TRBV5-6, with TRBD1 matching over 8 bases. The V and J ends lost 1 base and 5 bases, in that order; junction bases with no gene match: 8. CDR3 size: 15 residues. In germline, CDR1 is SGHDT, CDR2 YYEEEE. CDR3 nucleotide sequence: TGTGCCAGCAGCTTGCTCCAGGGGGCGCAGGACGAGCAGTACTTC. It specifies CASSLLQGAQDEQYF.

The V gene is TRBV7-9, the J gene TRBJ1-6; no reliable D call. The CDR3 consists of 14 residues. Germline V CDR1 and CDR2: SEHNR, FQNEAQ (reference sequence). Trimming took off 10 bases at V and 8 bases at J, with 18 bases between the two ends. CDR3 nucleotides: TGTGCCATCAACGATGAGACGGCTCATTCACCCCTCCACTTT. Protein product: CAINDETAHSPLHF.

This clone appeared once. Other DNA sequences of this sample code for an identical CDR3. This chain uses TRBV7-9 with TRBJ1-1; a possible D gene is TRBD1 (6 bases). Looked up from germline, CDR1 is SEHNR and CDR2 is FQNEAQ (reference sequence). Trimming cost V 0 bases and J 2 bases, with 10 bases left between them. The CDR3 totals 15 residues. The CDR3, as DNA: TGTGCCAGCAGCTTAGCGCAGGGGAGTAACACTGAAGCTTTCTTT. This codes for CASSLAQGSNTEAFF.

The V and J genes are TRBV18 and TRBJ2-1; D is ambiguous. CDR1 KGHSH and CDR2 LQKENI come from the germline V gene. CDR3 size: 14 residues. The ends were cut back, 3 bases at V and 3 bases at J, with 9 bases in the middle. The CDR3 region has the DNA TGTGCCAGCTCACCGGGATTCCTCTACAATGAGCAGTTCTTC. Translating gives CASSPGFLYNEQFF.

V and J are TRBV5-8 and TRBJ1-5, with D uncertain. V lost 0 bases and J lost 7, with 5 bases in between. The germline CDR1 and CDR2 sequences are SGHTS and YDEGEE. This CDR3 is built from 12 residues. CDR3 amino acids: CASSLDDQPQHF. The CDR3 DNA reads as TGTGCCAGCAGCTTGGACGACCAGCCCCAGCATTTT.